This TCR beta chain was profiled in a study of cytomegalovirus exposure and HLA in healthy donors. The wider study: The roughly 660 first-cohort repertoires shared a platform with the 130 or so validation repertoires, as reported in a later analysis. Study-level results: The listing of roughly 160 TCR beta chains classed them as cytomegalovirus-associated. Cytomegalovirus status was reportedly diagnosed by the classifier with high sensitivity and specificity.

This CDR3 contains 11 residues. Germline-derived CDR1 and CDR2 are MGHDK and SYGVNS. The donors were members of the validation cohort, which comprised about 130 subjects and was separate from the first cohort of 670 or so subjects. By frequency in the sample, this clone is medium-sized. What it recognizes is unknown. Libraries were prepared by immunoSEQ multiplex PCR; TCRdb keeps only in-frame clonotypes and omits some of them. The sample includes about 83,000 clones, roughly 95% of them seen just once. The receptor was isolated from a woman younger than 35 in good health and CMV-seronegative. The chain uses TRBV25-1 and TRBJ2-4, with D possibly matching TRBD1 (6 bases). Material: PBMCs. In DNA form, the CDR3 reads TGTGAACAGGGAGCCAAAAACATTCAGTACTTC. Its translation: CEQGAKNIQYF.